Described below is a single T cell receptor beta chain sequence and its context. The target antigen is unknown. The record originates from a study of shared clonotypes between healthy human individuals. Across the whole study: The study used three CD4 naive, three CD4 memory, two CD8 naive and one CD8 memory plate per donor.

The CDR3 is 15 amino acids. Deletions cut 1 base from V and 2 bases from J, with 11 bases between. Germline V lookup: CDR1 SGHVS, CDR2 FQNEAQ. Points from the study as a whole: About 5% of naive CD4 clonotypes were shared across four donors. Sorted-subset sequencing, rarefaction showed, was incomplete despite large depth.

CD45RO-negative cells were positively selected for CCR7, leaving out terminally differentiated effector memory CD45RA+ cells. For every subset, genomic DNA was evenly distributed across several immunoSEQ plates. This table comes from immunoSEQ multiplex PCR, and its TCRdb copy is limited to in-frame clones, with some not included. This sample has about 700,000 clones, with about 91% found just once. The receptor comes from a man aged 25 to 45 in good health. Sequencing input: naive CD8+ T cells sorted from blood. This sequence joins TRBV7-8 and TRBJ1-2; D call uncertain. In DNA form, the CDR3 reads TGTGCCAGCAGCTTAGAGTCCGGGAGAAACTATGGCTACACCTTC. This encodes CASSLESGRNYGYTF.